In this sample, the clone carrying this TCR beta chain turned up a few times. Its target is unknown. The source of the sample is a study of cytomegalovirus exposure and HLA in healthy donors. Notes on the study in general: The classifier reportedly diagnosed cytomegalovirus status with high sensitivity and specificity.

PCR employed 60 Vbeta and 13 Jbeta primers. Profiled with immunoSEQ multiplex PCR; TCRdb holds only in-frame clones, not every one. This table has under 100,000 clones, around 78% appearing once. CDR3 length: 13 residues. The germline V gene encodes CDR1 SQVTM and CDR2 ANQGSEA. The V gene lost 4 bases and the J gene lost 3 bases, with 12 bases spanning the gap. The clonotype originates from a man aged 18-30 years in good health and CMV-seropositive. The chain employs TRBV29-1 and TRBJ1-1; possibly TRBD1 for D (6 bases). Material: PBMCs. The CDR3 protein is CSVGVRGDTEAFF. The DNA for the CDR3 is TGCAGCGTTGGCGTCAGGGGAGACACTGAAGCTTTCTTT.